Each of the 20 T cell receptor beta chains below was sequenced from the same sample in a study of T cell responses to AZD1222 COVID-19 vaccine. Sequencing used immunoSEQ multiplex PCR; TCRdb keeps in-frame clones, though not all of them. The sample yields roughly 150,000 clones, around 93% seen once. The input for sequencing was peripheral blood, taken on day 0 of AZD1222 vaccination. The receptors stem from an adult in good health.

This sequence joins TRBV13 and TRBJ1-2; maybe TRBD1 (5 bases). Trimming left V 5 bases short and J 6 bases short, with 16 bases between. The germline CDR1 and CDR2 sequences are PRHDT and FYEKMQ (reference sequence). This CDR3 comprises 14 residues. CDR3 bases: TGTGCCAGCAGCACATTCGGCAGGGTCGATGGCTACACCTTC. Translating gives CASSTFGRVDGYTF.

This rearrangement joins TRBV11-2 to TRBJ2-1; 8 nucleotides match TRBD2. The CDR3 contains 16 residues. Germline CDR1 is SGHAT and CDR2 is FQNNGV. V dropped 2 bases and J dropped 4; count of bases not matched to a gene: 7. The chain's CDR3 is CASSLNAGGRYNEQFF. As DNA, the CDR3 is TGTGCCAGCAGCTTAAACGCGGGGGGTCGTTACAATGAGCAGTTCTTC.

The J gene is TRBJ1-4, the V gene TRBV11-2; 8 bases are shared with TRBD1. The V gene end was trimmed by 1 base and the J gene end by 1 base; junction bases not matched to a gene: 5. Germline V CDR1 and CDR2: SGHAT, FQNNGV. This CDR3 comprises 17 residues. This chain's CDR3 is CASSLGTGRGTNEKLFF. The CDR3 coding sequence is TGTGCCAGCAGCTTAGGGACAGGGAGGGGAACTAATGAAAAACTGTTTTTT. Looking up the rest from reference TRBV11-2 and TRBJ1-4 gives the full variable domain: EAGVAQSPRYKIIEKRQSVAFWCNPISGHATLYWYQQILGQGPKLLIQFQNNGVVDDSQLPKDRFSAERLKGVDSTLKIQPAKLEDSAVYLCASSLGTGRGTNEKLFFGSGTQLSVL.

The chain recombines TRBV6-5 with TRBJ1-2; D gene ambiguous. Trimming removed 5 bases at V and 0 bases at J, with 4 bases between. CDR1 is MNHEY and CDR2 is SVGAGI in the germline V gene. The CDR3 has 12 residues. The CDR3 coding sequence is TGTGCCAGCAGTCAGACTAACTATGGCTACACCTTC. Translating it yields CASSQTNYGYTF.

The chain couples TRBV6-2 or TRBV6-3 to TRBJ2-7, with TRBD2 matching over 11 bases. CDR3 length: 15 amino acids. Per germline, CDR1 MNHEY and CDR2 SVGEGT. Unmatched junction bases numbered 8, after V lost 6 bases and J lost 4 bases. The CDR3 sequence: CASSQRLAGLYEQYF. The CDR3 region has the DNA TGTGCCAGCAGCCAGAGACTAGCGGGACTATACGAGCAGTACTTC.

Here the CDR3 DNA reads TGTGCCAGCAGCTCACATACCACAACAGGGGGTAGTGATAATGGCTACACCTTC. It is translated as CASSSHTTTGGSDNGYTF. The chain employs TRBV5-6 and TRBJ1-2, with TRBD1 matching 8 bases. V shed 3 bases and J 6 bases; nucleotides not matched to a gene: 19. The CDR3 loop spans 18 amino acids. The germline CDR1 and CDR2 sequences are SGHDT and YYEEEE.

This chain links TRBV10-3 with TRBJ2-1; TRBD1 is a possible D gene (5 bases). Germline assignment: CDR1 ENHRY and CDR2 SYGVKD. Trimming left V 10 bases short and J 5 bases short, with 15 bases between. This CDR3 contains 13 residues. CDR3 in amino acids: CATEDDRDNEQFF. The CDR3 DNA reads as TGTGCCACCGAGGACGACAGAGACAATGAGCAGTTCTTC.

This clone was picked up one time. This chain joins TRBV12-3 or TRBV12-4 and TRBJ1-2; no clear D. The V end was cut by 3 bases, the J end by 4 bases, with 9 bases between. CDR3 size: 13 residues. CDR3 in amino acids: CASSLVGSYGYTF. As DNA, the CDR3 is TGTGCCAGCAGTTTGGTCGGAAGCTATGGCTACACCTTC.

CDR3 DNA: TGTGCCAGCAGCTTAGCCGGGACAGCGATCCAAGAGACCCAGTACTTC. Translating it yields CASSLAGTAIQETQYF. The V and J genes are TRBV7-2 and TRBJ2-5; 7 bases match TRBD1. Germline V gene sequence: CDR1 SGHTA, CDR2 FQGNSA. After removal of 0 bases from V and 1 base from J, the junction contained 5 bases not matched to a gene. The CDR3 has 16 amino acids. The whole variable domain, filled in from reference TRBV7-2 and TRBJ2-5, reads GAGVSQSPSNKVTEKGKDVELRCDPISGHTALYWYRQSLGQGLEFLIYFQGNSAPDKSGLPSDRFSAERTGGSVSTLTIQRTQQEDSAVYLCASSLAGTAIQETQYFGPGTRLLVL.

To note about this clone: A read error may produce the germline difference seen at one junction end. The gene calls are TRBV6-1 and TRBJ1-4, with 8 nucleotides matching TRBD1. The CDR3 runs to 12 residues. Germline V gene lookup returns CDR1 MNHNS and CDR2 SASEGT. CDR3 sequence (DNA): TGTGCCAGCAGTGACCCGGGACAGGTGCCGCTTTTT. Residues: CASSDPGQVPLF.

The CDR3: CASSRPGNPYGYTF. The CDR3 DNA sequence: TGTGCCAGCAGCCGGCCGGGGAATCCCTATGGCTACACCTTC. The chain couples TRBV7-2 to TRBJ1-2, with unresolved D. The CDR3 contains 14 residues. Germline loops: CDR1 SGHTA, CDR2 FQGNSA. The V end was cut by 5 bases, the J end by 4 bases, with 14 bases between.

The chain recombines TRBV3-1 (or the pseudogene TRBV3-2) with TRBJ2-7, with D hard to call. Germline CDR1 and CDR2: LGHDT and YNNKEL (reference sequence). The CDR3 runs 13 residues. The ends were cut back, 0 bases at V and 6 bases at J, with 9 bases in the middle. The CDR3 sequence: CASSQDVQSEQYF. DNA of the CDR3: TGTGCCAGCAGCCAAGATGTCCAGTCCGAGCAGTACTTC.

CDR3 sequence: CASSQGGGGGGYTF. The CDR3 DNA reads TGCGCCAGCAGCCAAGGTGGAGGGGGAGGCGGCTACACCTTC. This chain connects TRBV4-1 to TRBJ1-2, with a possible D match to TRBD1 (6 bases). The germline V gene encodes CDR1 MGHRA and CDR2 YSYEKL. V lost 1 base, J lost 8 bases, and 14 bases lay in between. CDR3 size: 14 residues.

The V call is TRBV19, the J call TRBJ2-2, with D hard to call. Germline V gene data show CDR1 as LNHDA and CDR2 as SQIVND (reference sequence). V was shortened by 3 bases and J by 5 bases, with 7 bases between the two germline ends. The CDR3 is 13 residues long. CDR3 bases: TGTGCCAGTAGTATCGGGCGAACCGGGGAGCTGTTTTTT. Translation: CASSIGRTGELFF. The full variable domain, completed using reference TRBV19 and TRBJ2-2, is DGGITQSPKYLFRKEGQNVTLSCEQNLNHDAMYWYRQDPGQGLRLIYYSQIVNDFQKGDIAEGYSVSREKKESFPLTVTSAQKNPTAFYLCASSIGRTGELFFGEGSRLTVL.

V gene TRBV4-2 combines with J gene TRBJ1-2; 8 bases match TRBD1. Trimming at V came to 0 bases and at J to 4 bases, leaving 7 bases not matched to a gene. The CDR3 loop spans 16 amino acids. CDR1 and CDR2 from the germline V gene are LGHNA and YNFKEQ. CDR3 nucleotide sequence: TGTGCCAGCAGCCAAGATGAGACAGGGGCCCTCTATGGCTACACCTTC. As protein: CASSQDETGALYGYTF.

V and J are TRBV27 and TRBJ2-1; the D gene is possibly TRBD2 (6 bases). In germline, CDR1 is MNHEY, CDR2 SMNVEV (reference sequence). V gave up 10 bases and J gave up 4 bases, with 20 bases separating them. CDR3 length: 15 amino acids. CDR3 bases: TGTGCCACCGACCCTGGGACTGGCGGATACAATGAGCAGTTCTTC. Its protein product is CATDPGTGGYNEQFF.

The gene calls are TRBV2 and TRBJ2-2, with D unresolved. CDR3 length equals 15 residues. The germline V gene has CDR1 SNHLY and CDR2 FYNNEI. Trimming took 4 bases from V and 4 from J, leaving 13 bases between them. The CDR3 sequence is CASSAKRIFTGELFF. CDR3 sequence (DNA): TGTGCCAGCAGTGCAAAAAGGATATTCACCGGGGAGCTGTTTTTT.

V and J are TRBV6-6 and TRBJ2-1; 9 nucleotides align to TRBD2. J was trimmed by 7 bases and V by 2 bases; bases with no gene match: 6. The CDR3 runs 15 residues. Germline CDR1 is MNHNY and CDR2 is SVGAGI (reference sequence). The CDR3 DNA reads as TGTGCCAGCAGTTACGGCGGGGGGGGTCAAAATGAGCAGTTCTTC. Amino acids: CASSYGGGGQNEQFF.

The chain is built from TRBV4-1 and TRBJ1-6; D is uncertain. The V end was cut by 1 base, the J end by 5 bases, with 6 bases between. The CDR3 runs 14 residues. From germline, CDR1 is MGHRA and CDR2 YSYEKL. The CDR3 DNA reads TGCGCCAGCAGCCAAGGACAAGATAATTCACCCCTCCACTTT. Protein: CASSQGQDNSPLHF.

The chain recombines TRBV5-4 with TRBJ2-2; D is uncertain. This CDR3 has 15 amino acids. V lost 2 bases and J 1 base, leaving 9 bases between the germline ends. Germline values: CDR1 SGHNT, CDR2 YYREEE (reference sequence). In nucleotides, the CDR3 is TGTGCCAGCAGCTTAGCCGGGCGGAACACCGGGGAGCTGTTTTTT. This gives the protein CASSLAGRNTGELFF.